These 5 T cell receptor beta chains originate from one sample sequenced in a study of T cell responses to AZD1222 COVID-19 vaccine. Clones were read by immunoSEQ multiplex PCR, and TCRdb kept only the in-frame ones, dropping some. The table includes around 180,000 clones, more than 80% detected once. Here the sequenced sample was peripheral blood, taken on day 0 of AZD1222 vaccination. Receptors originate from an adult in good health.

The table lists this clone with a count of one. V and J are TRBV18 and TRBJ1-5; the match to TRBD1 covers 10 bases. Germline V CDR1 and CDR2: KGHSH, LQKENI. V shed 2 bases, J shed 0 bases, and the junction held 7 bases outside the gene matches. This CDR3 comprises 18 residues. CDR3 DNA sequence: TGTGCCAGCTCACCATACAGACAGGGGGCCGGTAGCAATCAGCCCCAGCATTTT. Its protein product is CASSPYRQGAGSNQPQHF.

This chain uses TRBV7-9 with TRBJ1-6; D call uncertain. Trimming left V 5 bases short and J 8 bases short, with 22 bases between. CDR1 SEHNR and CDR2 FQNEAQ come from the germline V gene (reference sequence). CDR3 size: 17 residues. CDR3 sequence (DNA): TGTGCCAGCAGCCCCCCAATCGTAGAGAGACTGCATTCACCCCTCCACTTT. It translates to CASSPPIVERLHSPLHF.

V and J are TRBV7-9 and TRBJ2-6, with a weak D call TRBD1 (6 bases). Trimming took off 7 bases at V and 0 bases at J, with 22 bases between the two ends. Germline-derived CDR1 and CDR2 are SEHNR and FQNEAQ (reference sequence). The CDR3 is 19 amino acids. Written as DNA, the CDR3 is TGTGCCAGCACCCCGGCCGGACAGTGGCTGAGCTCTGGGGCCAACGTCCTGACTTTC. This sequence encodes CASTPAGQWLSSGANVLTF.

V usage is TRBV15 and J usage is TRBJ1-5; D remains unclear. With 4 bases removed from V and 4 bases from J, the gap between germline ends came to 17 bases. The V gene's germline CDR1 is LNHNV and CDR2 YYDKDF (reference sequence). This CDR3 comprises 16 residues. The CDR3 sequence is CATSTEVTTFNQPQHF. The DNA of the CDR3 is TGTGCCACCAGCACAGAGGTTACCACCTTTAATCAGCCCCAGCATTTT. Full variable domain (outside the CDR3, taken from reference TRBV15 and TRBJ1-5): DAMVIQNPRYQVTQFGKPVTLSCSQTLNHNVMYWYQQKSSQAPKLLFHYYDKDFNNEADTPDNFQSRRPNTSFCFLDIRSPGLGDTAMYLCATSTEVTTFNQPQHFGDGTRLSIL.

The CDR3 is CASRTGWATDTQYF. The CDR3 bases are TGTGCCAGCAGAACCGGGTGGGCCACAGATACGCAGTATTTT. The chain links TRBV2 to TRBJ2-3; D uncertain. Germline loops: CDR1 SNHLY, CDR2 FYNNEI. The CDR3 extends over 14 amino acids. V was trimmed by 6 bases and J by 2 bases, leaving 12 bases between them.